This T cell receptor beta chain was captured by sequencing in a study of blood T cell repertoires in COVID-19. TCRdb's copy holds only in-frame clones and misses some; the assay was immunoSEQ multiplex PCR. The table includes some 200,000 clones, roughly nine tenths detected once. Seattle's cohort entered during active infection and was followed longitudinally. Only a few counts were recorded for this clone. The CDR3 covers 15 residues. Germline values: CDR1 SGHVS, CDR2 FQNEAQ. V lost 3 bases and J lost 2; bases outside the gene matches: 7. This clonotype originated in a woman between 55 and 75 years old with COVID-19, enrolled during active disease. The gene calls are TRBV7-8 and TRBJ2-7, with 7 bases matching TRBD1. Sequences were obtained from peripheral blood. In DNA form, the CDR3 reads TGTGCCAGCAGCTTCGCCGGGACAGCAACCTACGAGCAGTACTTC. Translated, it gives CASSFAGTATYEQYF.